The following is a T cell receptor beta chain sequence with its context. Sequencing used immunoSEQ multiplex PCR; TCRdb keeps in-frame clones, though not all of them. The sample records 640,000 or so clones, roughly 86% being singletons. The record originates from a study of shared T cell receptors in the human thymus. The trim removed 2 bases at V and 4 bases at J, leaving 7 bases unmatched. The CDR3 has 16 residues. The V gene's germline CDR1 is MNHNY and CDR2 SVGAGI (reference sequence). The same specimen was also included in a second study, on human thymus T cells. This second study notes: Donors were healthy Finnish babies undergoing corrective operations for congenital heart defects. Resections that were taken during corrective heart surgery supplied the thymus tissue.

Sequencing was performed on thymocytes. The TCR originated in a boy in the first two years of life with a congenital heart defect. The V call is TRBV6-6, the J call TRBJ2-7; 11 positions agree with TRBD2. The CDR3 coding sequence is TGTGCCAGCAGTTACGGGGTAGCGGGAGGGTCTTACGAGCAGTACTTC. Protein: CASSYGVAGGSYEQYF.